A selection of T cell receptor beta chains follows, all from one sample in a study of spatial heterogeneity in lung cancer. TCRdb passed the 5' RACE reads through MiXCR, listing each CDR3 protein once. The sample shows 25,000 or so distinct CDR3 sequences, more than 8% of them seen only once. The source material was PBMCs, sampled at surgery. These receptors were taken from a female donor with early-stage non-small cell lung cancer. The CDR3 runs from the conserved cysteine through the conserved F or W. D genes are given only for firm matches. The size entry is marked missing in some rows and otherwise reads once, few, many or a size class.

v_gene: TRBV7-3; d_gene: TRBD2; abundance: many; j_gene: TRBJ2-2; CDR3aa: CASSLSGRTGELFF; CDR3nt: TGTGCCAGCAGCTTAAGCGGGAGGACCGGGGAGCTGTTTTTT
v_gene: TRBV11-2; d_gene: .; abundance: many; j_gene: TRBJ2-1; CDR3aa: CASSLTPDYSKTFF; CDR3nt: TGTGCCAGCAGCTTAACCCCGGACTACTCCAAGACGTTCTTC
v_gene: TRBV19; d_gene: TRBD1; abundance: many; j_gene: TRBJ2-4; CDR3aa: CASSTDRVDKNIQYF; CDR3nt: TGTGCCAGTAGTACCGACAGGGTAGACAAAAACATTCAGTACTTC
v_gene: TRBV7-9; d_gene: .; abundance: many; j_gene: TRBJ1-2; CDR3aa: CASSLVGVSGYTF; CDR3nt: TGTGCCAGCAGCTTAGTTGGGGTGTCTGGCTACACCTTC
v_gene: TRBV6-6; d_gene: TRBD1; abundance: once; j_gene: TRBJ2-5; CDR3aa: CASDRGSAWETQYF; CDR3nt: TGTGCCAGCGACAGGGGTTCGGCTTGGGAGACCCAGTACTTC
v_gene: TRBV7-2; d_gene: .; abundance: many; j_gene: TRBJ2-7; CDR3aa: CASSFVGWGPSYEQYF; CDR3nt: TGTGCCAGCAGCTTTGTTGGATGGGGGCCCTCCTACGAGCAGTACTTC
v_gene: TRBV7-6; d_gene: .; abundance: many; j_gene: TRBJ2-3; CDR3aa: CASSLRFADTQYF; CDR3nt: TGTGCCAGCAGCTTAAGGTTCGCAGATACGCAGTATTTT
v_gene: TRBV20-1; d_gene: TRBD2; abundance: many; j_gene: TRBJ2-3; CDR3aa: CSADTWTSGTDTQYF; CDR3nt: TGCAGTGCCGATACTTGGACTAGCGGCACAGATACGCAGTATTTT
v_gene: TRBV5-1; d_gene: .; abundance: many; j_gene: TRBJ2-2; CDR3aa: CASSRVSPSGELFF; CDR3nt: TGCGCCAGCAGTCGGGTCTCCCCATCCGGGGAGCTGTTTTTT
v_gene: TRBV7-9; d_gene: .; abundance: many; j_gene: TRBJ2-1; CDR3aa: CASSLLAGTYNEQFF; CDR3nt: TGTGCCAGCAGCTTATTGGCGGGGACCTACAATGAGCAGTTCTTC
v_gene: TRBV24-1; d_gene: TRBD1; abundance: many; j_gene: TRBJ1-2; CDR3aa: CATSERQGAGYTF; CDR3nt: TGTGCCACCAGTGAGCGACAGGGGGCCGGCTACACCTTC
v_gene: TRBV21-1; d_gene: .; abundance: few; j_gene: TRBJ2-4; CDR3aa: CASSQETPGGNIQYF; CDR3nt: TGTGCCAGCAGCCAGGAGACCCCTGGAGGAAACATTCAGTACTTC
v_gene: TRBV30; d_gene: .; abundance: many; j_gene: TRBJ2-3; CDR3aa: CAWSPSSRYPSTDTQYF; CDR3nt: TGTGCCTGGAGCCCCTCCTCCAGGTACCCTAGCACAGATACGCAGTATTTT
v_gene: TRBV20-1; d_gene: .; abundance: few; j_gene: TRBJ2-5; CDR3aa: CGRREGETQYF; CDR3nt: TGTGGGCGGCGGGAAGGGGAGACCCAGTACTTC
v_gene: TRBV19; d_gene: .; abundance: many; j_gene: TRBJ2-2; CDR3aa: CASTLEWNANTGELFF; CDR3nt: TGTGCCAGTACCCTGGAGTGGAACGCGAACACCGGGGAGCTGTTTTTT
v_gene: TRBV20-1; d_gene: .; abundance: many; j_gene: TRBJ2-1; CDR3aa: CSARYYAGRSYNEQFF; CDR3nt: TGCAGTGCTAGGTATTACGCAGGGAGGTCTTACAATGAGCAGTTCTTC
v_gene: TRBV5-1; d_gene: .; abundance: .; j_gene: TRBJ2-3; CDR3aa: CASSLTGPFTDTQYF; CDR3nt: TGCGCCAGCAGCTTGACAGGGCCCTTCACAGATACGCAGTATTTT
v_gene: TRBV19; d_gene: .; abundance: few; j_gene: TRBJ2-2; CDR3aa: CASNRGGAGGELFF; CDR3nt: TGTGCCAGTAATCGTGGGGGGGCCGGCGGGGAGCTGTTTTTT
v_gene: TRBV7-9; d_gene: .; abundance: few; j_gene: TRBJ1-1; CDR3aa: CASSLMYGGTEAFF; CDR3nt: TGTGCCAGCAGCTTAATGTATGGGGGAACTGAAGCTTTCTTT
v_gene: TRBV20-1; d_gene: .; abundance: many; j_gene: TRBJ1-5; CDR3aa: CSAAALALDSNQPQHF; CDR3nt: TGCAGTGCTGCCGCTCTAGCCCTGGATAGCAATCAGCCCCAGCATTTT
v_gene: TRBV12-3/TRBV12-4; d_gene: .; abundance: many; j_gene: TRBJ2-2; CDR3aa: CASSFRYGELFF; CDR3nt: TGTGCCAGCAGTTTCCGGTACGGGGAGCTGTTTTTT
v_gene: TRBV12-3/TRBV12-4; d_gene: .; abundance: .; j_gene: TRBJ2-5; CDR3aa: CASSLGPGQLETQYF; CDR3nt: TGTGCCAGCAGTTTAGGCCCAGGACAGCTTGAGACCCAGTACTTC
v_gene: TRBV14; d_gene: TRBD2; abundance: few; j_gene: TRBJ2-7; CDR3aa: CASSPLGASGNEQYF; CDR3nt: TGTGCCAGCAGCCCCCTGGGGGCTAGCGGGAACGAGCAGTACTTC
v_gene: TRBV11-1; d_gene: .; abundance: few; j_gene: TRBJ1-1; CDR3aa: CASSRIRNTEAFF; CDR3nt: TGTGCCAGCAGCAGGATCAGGAACACTGAAGCTTTCTTT
v_gene: TRBV29-1; d_gene: .; abundance: .; j_gene: TRBJ2-1; CDR3aa: CSAHSVYNEQFF; CDR3nt: TGCAGCGCCCATAGCGTATACAATGAGCAGTTCTTC
v_gene: TRBV5-5; d_gene: TRBD2; abundance: many; j_gene: TRBJ2-1; CDR3aa: CASSLALATEQFF; CDR3nt: TGTGCCAGCAGCTTGGCACTAGCGACTGAGCAGTTCTTC
v_gene: TRBV18; d_gene: .; abundance: .; j_gene: TRBJ2-1; CDR3aa: CASSPPSAVSYNEQFF; CDR3nt: TGTGCCAGCTCACCACCGTCGGCAGTCTCCTACAATGAGCAGTTCTTC
v_gene: TRBV14; d_gene: .; abundance: few; j_gene: TRBJ1-1; CDR3aa: CASSLTVNTEAFF; CDR3nt: TGTGCCAGCAGCCTAACAGTGAACACTGAAGCTTTCTTT
v_gene: TRBV20-1; d_gene: TRBD1; abundance: .; j_gene: TRBJ2-1; CDR3aa: CSARTGGMNEQFF; CDR3nt: TGCAGTGCGCGGACAGGGGGCATGAATGAGCAGTTCTTC
v_gene: TRBV19; d_gene: TRBD1; abundance: .; j_gene: TRBJ2-5; CDR3aa: CASSTDRGRQETQYF; CDR3nt: TGTGCCAGTAGTACAGACAGGGGTCGCCAAGAGACCCAGTACTTC
v_gene: TRBV6-5; d_gene: TRBD1; abundance: many; j_gene: TRBJ2-3; CDR3aa: CASSYRDRPEYTQYF; CDR3nt: TGTGCCAGCAGTTATAGGGACAGGCCGGAGTATACGCAGTATTTT
v_gene: TRBV20-1; d_gene: TRBD1; abundance: .; j_gene: TRBJ1-6; CDR3aa: CSARDPKGAKHSPLHF; CDR3nt: TGCAGTGCTAGAGATCCTAAGGGGGCAAAGCATTCACCCCTCCACTTT
v_gene: TRBV12-3/TRBV12-4; d_gene: .; abundance: many; j_gene: TRBJ1-2; CDR3aa: CASSPRQGSNYGYTF; CDR3nt: TGTGCCAGCAGTCCTCGCCAGGGCTCGAACTATGGCTACACCTTC
v_gene: TRBV11-2; d_gene: .; abundance: many; j_gene: TRBJ1-1; CDR3aa: CASSLVSRGTEAFF; CDR3nt: TGTGCCAGCAGCTTAGTCTCTCGGGGGACTGAAGCTTTCTTT
v_gene: TRBV5-1; d_gene: TRBD2; abundance: .; j_gene: TRBJ2-1; CDR3aa: CASSWGLAGGFGEQFF; CDR3nt: TGCGCCAGCAGCTGGGGACTAGCGGGAGGATTTGGTGAGCAGTTCTTC
v_gene: TRBV27; d_gene: .; abundance: many; j_gene: TRBJ2-6; CDR3aa: CASRPGAGGANVLTF; CDR3nt: TGTGCCAGCAGGCCAGGGGCAGGTGGGGCCAACGTCCTGACTTTC
v_gene: TRBV19; d_gene: .; abundance: few; j_gene: TRBJ2-7; CDR3aa: CASSMAGPTYEQYF; CDR3nt: TGTGCCAGTAGTATGGCGGGGCCTACCTACGAGCAGTACTTC
v_gene: TRBV27; d_gene: .; abundance: few; j_gene: TRBJ2-1; CDR3aa: CASSVLARYNEQFF; CDR3nt: TGTGCCAGCAGTGTCCTAGCGAGATACAATGAGCAGTTCTTC
v_gene: TRBV21-1; d_gene: .; abundance: many; j_gene: TRBJ2-7; CDR3aa: CASRPTAGGPTEQYF; CDR3nt: TGTGCCAGCAGGCCGACAGCGGGAGGCCCAACCGAGCAGTACTTC
v_gene: TRBV5-4; d_gene: TRBD1; abundance: many; j_gene: TRBJ1-1; CDR3aa: CASSSGQGSTEAFF; CDR3nt: TGTGCCAGCAGCTCTGGACAGGGGAGCACTGAAGCTTTCTTT
v_gene: TRBV7-9; d_gene: .; abundance: many; j_gene: TRBJ2-6; CDR3aa: CASSLAHPSGANVLTF; CDR3nt: TGTGCCAGCAGCTTAGCCCATCCCTCTGGGGCCAACGTCCTGACTTTC